Sequencing of this T cell receptor beta chain was carried out in a study of identical twins. Trimming took 2 bases from V and 4 from J, leaving 21 bases between them. Germline CDR1 and CDR2: MNHEY and SVGEGT. The CDR3 extends over 18 amino acids. All donors were healthy Caucasians. Overall study findings and caveats: Sequences that were out-of-frame, alpha and twin-shared displayed an excess of low generation probability. Not following the same donors, the study drew its conclusions from cross-sectional statistical analysis.

Via MiXCR, TCRdb re-called the 5' RACE reads, giving one row per CDR3 protein. The sample yields about 460,000 distinct CDR3 sequences, 11% to 15% seen once. To note about this clonotype: The antigen remains unidentified.

In addition, the sample was reused for a study of yellow fever vaccine responses in identical twins.

The source material was CD4+ T cells sorted from blood. The V gene is TRBV6-2 or TRBV6-3, the J gene TRBJ2-1, with D perhaps given as TRBD1 or TRBD2 (5 bases each). This sequence originates from a young woman in good health. The CDR3, as DNA: TGTGCCAGCAGTTACCAGCTGGGTAGCGCCGAGGGGTACAATGAGCAGTTCTTC. Translated, it gives CASSYQLGSAEGYNEQFF.